These 29 T cell receptor beta chains were sequenced from one sample in a study of T cell responses to AZD1222 COVID-19 vaccine. Assay: immunoSEQ multiplex PCR; the TCRdb copy retains only in-frame clones and omits some. This repertoire shows about 93,000 clones, 80% to 90% found once; its top ten account for just under 6.5%. Sequencing used peripheral blood, obtained on day 0 of AZD1222 vaccination. Source of these receptors: an adult in good health.

The rearrangement joins TRBV5-4 to TRBJ2-5; D possibly corresponds to TRBD2 (5 bases). Germline V lookup: CDR1 SGHNT, CDR2 YYREEE (reference sequence). The CDR3 extends over 15 amino acids. The ends were cut back, 0 bases at V and 4 bases at J, with 13 bases in the middle. The CDR3 nucleotides are TGTGCCAGCAGCTTGGCCCCGGCGGGTGGAGAGACCCAGTACTTC. Translation: CASSLAPAGGETQYF.

This clone has only a few counts. This sequence joins TRBV2 and TRBJ1-5, with D unresolved. This CDR3 has 17 amino acids. The ends were cut back, 4 bases at V and 7 bases at J, with 23 bases in the middle. Germline-derived CDR1 and CDR2 are SNHLY and FYNNEI. As DNA, the CDR3 is TGTGCCAGCAGTGTGGTACTCCGCCAGGCCAGCGGGCAGCCCCAGCATTTT. Translated, it gives CASSVVLRQASGQPQHF.

This chain's CDR3 is CASSLGALGANVLTF. CDR3 nucleotide sequence: TGTGCCAGCAGCTTGGGGGCGCTTGGGGCCAACGTCCTGACTTTC. The rearrangement links TRBV7-2 to TRBJ2-6, with D maybe TRBD1 (6 bases). CDR1 is SGHTA and CDR2 is FQGNSA in the germline V gene. CDR3 length: 15 residues. Trimming stripped 3 bases from V and 3 bases from J, with 9 bases between.

This sequence joins TRBV13 and TRBJ1-1, with a tentative D call TRBD1 (6 bases). The CDR3 has 16 residues. CDR1 is PRHDT, CDR2 FYEKMQ, per germline (reference sequence). Between the trimmed V and J ends, which lost 5 bases and 5 bases, there was a span of 21 bases. This chain's CDR3 is CASSPFPGELWTEAFF. In nucleotides, the CDR3 is TGTGCCAGCAGCCCCTTCCCAGGGGAACTATGGACTGAAGCTTTCTTT.

The rearrangement links TRBV7-2 to TRBJ2-5; no reliable D call. The CDR3 length is 14 residues. CDR1 and CDR2 (germline): SGHTA, FQGNSA. The germline V and J ends were trimmed by 5 bases and 5 bases, with 15 bases remaining between them. CDR3 coding DNA: TGTGCCAGCAGCGGAATTGAGACGAGGGAGACCCAGTACTTC. It codes for CASSGIETRETQYF.

The CDR3 region is CASSLAPAGAPDTQYF. The CDR3 DNA sequence: TGCGCCAGCAGCTTGGCGCCAGCGGGAGCGCCAGATACGCAGTATTTT. This sequence joins TRBV5-1 and TRBJ2-3, with 8 positions matching TRBD2. Germline trimming cut 0 bases from V and 4 bases from J; bases unmatched to any gene: 7. Looked up from germline, CDR1 is SGHRS and CDR2 is YFSETQ. This CDR3 is 16 amino acids long.

The chain is built from TRBV19 and TRBJ1-6, with TRBD1 matching over 7 bases. The ends lost 3 bases at V and 7 bases at J; junction bases unmatched: 3. This CDR3 has 14 residues. Germline lookup yields CDR1 LNHDA and CDR2 SQIVND (reference sequence). The CDR3 sequence is CASSMQTGNSPLHF. CDR3 nucleotides: TGTGCCAGTAGTATGCAGACAGGGAATTCACCCCTCCACTTT. The full variable domain, completed using reference TRBV19 and TRBJ1-6, is DGGITQSPKYLFRKEGQNVTLSCEQNLNHDAMYWYRQDPGQGLRLIYYSQIVNDFQKGDIAEGYSVSREKKESFPLTVTSAQKNPTAFYLCASSMQTGNSPLHFGNGTRLTVT.

The V gene is TRBV30, the J gene TRBJ1-6; D remains unclear. The CDR3 runs 16 residues. CDR1 and CDR2 (germline): GTSNPN, SVGIG (reference sequence). V was clipped by 2 bases and J by 6 bases, with 17 bases between them. CDR3 sequence (DNA): TGTGCCTGGAGTCTAATGAGGGAGGCGCCTAATTCACCCCTCCACTTT. Protein sequence: CAWSLMREAPNSPLHF.

The chain carries TRBV5-5 and TRBJ2-7; 12 nucleotides line up with TRBD2. CDR3 size: 18 residues. Per germline, CDR1 SGHKS and CDR2 YYEKEE (reference sequence). Losses at the gene ends were 0 bases for V and 5 bases for J; bases not matched to a gene: 12. Written as DNA, the CDR3 is TGTGCCAGCAGCTTGGGTCCGACTAGCGGGAGTTTAGGCGACGAGCAGTACTTC. Its protein is CASSLGPTSGSLGDEQYF. Complete variable domain (other parts from reference TRBV5-5 and TRBJ2-7): DAGVTQSPTHLIKTRGQQVTLRCSPISGHKSVSWYQQVLGQGPQFIFQYYEKEERGRGNFPDRFSARQFPNYSSELNVNALLLGDSALYLCASSLGPTSGSLGDEQYFGPGTRLTVT.

The sample holds one count of this clone. This rearrangement joins TRBV7-9 to TRBJ1-4; tentatively, D is TRBD1 (6 bases). This CDR3 is built from 14 residues. Trimming shortened V by 1 base and J by 8 bases, and 11 bases separated the two germline ends. Germline V gene sequence: CDR1 SEHNR, CDR2 FQNEAQ (reference sequence). The CDR3 loop is CASSLDREGEKLFF. CDR3 DNA sequence: TGTGCCAGCAGCTTAGACAGGGAGGGCGAAAAACTGTTTTTT.

This rearrangement joins TRBV2 to TRBJ2-1, with 9 bases fitting TRBD1. The CDR3 runs 18 residues. The germline V gene has CDR1 SNHLY and CDR2 FYNNEI. V gave up 1 base and J gave up 1 base; unmatched junction bases: 8. The CDR3, as DNA: TGTGCCAGCAGTGAAGGAAACGTGGGACAGGGTTCCTACAATGAGCAGTTCTTC. Translating it yields CASSEGNVGQGSYNEQFF.

This clone was seen more than once but under ten times. The CDR3 sequence: CASSLARGSEAFF. For the CDR3, the DNA is TGTGCCAGCAGTTTAGCCAGGGGCTCGGAAGCTTTCTTT. The chain carries TRBV27 and TRBJ1-1; perhaps TRBD1 as D (6 bases). The V gene's germline CDR1 is MNHEY and CDR2 SMNVEV (reference sequence). The CDR3 spans 13 residues. V was trimmed by 2 bases and J by 8 bases, leaving 12 bases between them.

The rearrangement uses TRBV5-5 and TRBJ2-3, with D tentatively TRBD2 (5 bases). This CDR3 contains 13 residues. Germline CDR1 SGHKS, CDR2 YYEKEE (reference sequence). The ends were cut back, 3 bases at V and 3 bases at J, with 8 bases in the middle. CDR3 bases: TGTGCCAGCAGCTCCGGACTTACAGATACGCAGTATTTT. This codes for CASSSGLTDTQYF.

This chain connects TRBV18 to TRBJ1-5; D is uncertain. Germline V gene lookup returns CDR1 KGHSH and CDR2 LQKENI. V lost 4 bases, J lost 4 bases, and 11 bases lay in between. The CDR3 is made up of 14 amino acids. The CDR3 reads CASSREGGNQPQHF. The DNA of the CDR3 is TGTGCCAGCTCACGTGAGGGCGGGAATCAGCCCCAGCATTTT.

The rearrangement uses TRBV27 and TRBJ1-1; the D is unclear. The V gene lost 0 bases and the J gene lost 1 base, with 9 bases spanning the gap. Germline lookup yields CDR1 MNHEY and CDR2 SMNVEV (reference sequence). The CDR3 is 15 residues long. The CDR3 region has the DNA TGTGCCAGCAGTTTATCGTCGTGGCCGAACACTGAAGCTTTCTTT. Protein product: CASSLSSWPNTEAFF.

The V call is TRBV11-1, the J call TRBJ2-5; D remains unclear. V dropped 5 bases and J dropped 1 base, with 11 bases sitting between them. The germline gives CDR1 SGHAT, CDR2 FQDESV (reference sequence). The CDR3 runs 14 residues. In DNA, the CDR3 is TGTGCCAGCAGCCAAAACCTGGCCCAAGAGACCCAGTACTTC. Translating it yields CASSQNLAQETQYF.

V and J are TRBV19 and TRBJ1-2, with D possibly TRBD1 on 6 matching bases. V was clipped by 5 bases and J by 4 bases, with 23 bases between them. CDR3 size: 17 residues. The V gene's germline CDR1 is LNHDA and CDR2 SQIVND (reference sequence). The chain's CDR3 is CASSAAGDTVTTYGYTF. CDR3 coding DNA: TGTGCCAGTAGTGCCGCAGGGGATACGGTCACTACCTATGGCTACACCTTC.

The chain employs TRBV7-9 and TRBJ2-7; D gene ambiguous. Germline CDR1 is SEHNR and CDR2 is FQNEAQ (reference sequence). This CDR3 spans 13 amino acids. V was cut by 3 bases and J by 3 bases, with 9 bases left in between. The CDR3 loop reads CASSFEKDYEQYF. CDR3 sequence (DNA): TGTGCCAGCAGCTTCGAGAAGGACTACGAGCAGTACTTC.

The chain employs TRBV29-1 and TRBJ2-1; TRBD1 is a possible D gene (6 bases). The CDR3 is made up of 12 amino acids. Trimming stripped 4 bases from V and 10 bases from J, with 14 bases between. Germline CDR1 SQVTM, CDR2 ANQGSEA. The CDR3 DNA is TGCAGCGTTGCAGGGGCAGTTTGGGAGCAGTTCTTC. The encoded protein is CSVAGAVWEQFF.

The chain employs TRBV19 and TRBJ2-3; D is possibly TRBD1 (6 bases). The germline gives CDR1 LNHDA, CDR2 SQIVND (reference sequence). V was trimmed by 10 bases and J by 5 bases, leaving 19 bases between them. The length of the CDR3 is 14 residues. CDR3 sequence: CATKRQGHIDTQYF. In nucleotides, the CDR3 is TGTGCCACCAAAAGGCAGGGGCACATAGATACGCAGTATTTT.

This rearrangement joins TRBV3-1 (or the pseudogene TRBV3-2) to TRBJ1-5; tentatively, D is TRBD1 (5 bases). Germline V gene lookup returns CDR1 LGHDT and CDR2 YNNKEL (reference sequence). CDR3 size: 14 residues. V was pared by 4 bases and J by 2 bases, with 9 bases between. In DNA form, the CDR3 reads TGTGCCAGCAGCCGGCCGGGGCGCAATCAGCCCCAGCATTTT. Translated: CASSRPGRNQPQHF.

The chain combines TRBV11-2 with TRBJ1-3; D gene ambiguous. Germline CDR1 and CDR2: SGHAT and FQNNGV. V lost 1 base, J lost 0 bases, and 7 bases lay in between. CDR3 length equals 15 residues. Here the CDR3 reads CASSLGATSGNTIYF. Written as DNA, the CDR3 is TGTGCCAGCAGCTTAGGGGCCACCTCTGGAAACACCATATATTTT.

The chain carries TRBV27 and TRBJ1-2, with D uncertain. The CDR3 runs 11 residues. The V gene's germline CDR1 is MNHEY and CDR2 SMNVEV (reference sequence). The germline V and J ends were trimmed by 8 bases and 4 bases, with 8 bases remaining between them. CDR3 DNA sequence: TGTGCCAGCTTGGGTGGCTATGGCTACACCTTC. Translation gives CASLGGYGYTF.

The rearrangement links TRBV11-2 to TRBJ2-7; TRBD2 agrees at 7 bases. The CDR3 is 13 residues long. V dropped 1 base and J dropped 9; count of bases not matched to a gene: 6. CDR1 and CDR2 (germline): SGHAT, FQNNGV. CDR3 amino acids: CASSLGGGEGQYF. CDR3 nucleotides: TGTGCCAGCAGCTTAGGGGGCGGGGAGGGGCAGTACTTC.

The rearrangement joins TRBV5-6 to TRBJ1-1; D is ambiguous. The CDR3 contains 14 residues. Germline CDR1 and CDR2: SGHDT and YYEEEE. V was pared by 4 bases and J by 0 bases, with 10 bases between. For the CDR3, the DNA is TGTGCCAGCAGCCACGGACGGGTGAACACTGAAGCTTTCTTT. It encodes CASSHGRVNTEAFF.

J is TRBJ2-7 and V is TRBV4-1, with TRBD1 matching 7 bases. J lost 0 bases, V lost 3 bases, and 5 bases had no gene match. The V gene's germline CDR1 is MGHRA and CDR2 YSYEKL. CDR3 length equals 15 residues. The CDR3 loop reads CASSQIRDSSYEQYF. CDR3 nucleotides: TGCGCCAGCAGCCAGATCCGGGACAGCTCCTACGAGCAGTACTTC.

The rearrangement links TRBV6-1 to TRBJ2-7, with TRBD1 as a possible D gene (6 bases). The V end lost 3 bases, the J end lost 1 base, and 10 bases lay between the germline ends. This CDR3 is 14 amino acids long. CDR1 is MNHNS, CDR2 SASEGT, per germline. The CDR3 DNA reads as TGTGCCAGCAGTGATGGGGGCGTGTCCTACGAGCAGTACTTC. Encoded protein: CASSDGGVSYEQYF.

CDR3 sequence: CASSERIYQETQYF. The CDR3 nucleotides read TGTGCCAGCAGTGAGCGGATTTACCAAGAGACCCAGTACTTC. The chain links TRBV2 to TRBJ2-5; D uncertain. V was pared by 3 bases and J by 0 bases, with 8 bases between. Germline loops: CDR1 SNHLY, CDR2 FYNNEI. The CDR3 consists of 14 residues.

Only a few counts were recorded for this clone. The CDR3 spells CSVVEMEGGGANEQFF. The CDR3 DNA reads TGCAGCGTTGTGGAAATGGAGGGAGGGGGGGCAAATGAGCAGTTCTTC. The chain links TRBV29-1 to TRBJ2-1; D perhaps matches TRBD2 (7 bases). The V and J ends lost 4 bases and 7 bases respectively, with 23 bases between them. CDR1 and CDR2 (germline): SQVTM, ANQGSEA. The CDR3 sequence is 16 residues long.